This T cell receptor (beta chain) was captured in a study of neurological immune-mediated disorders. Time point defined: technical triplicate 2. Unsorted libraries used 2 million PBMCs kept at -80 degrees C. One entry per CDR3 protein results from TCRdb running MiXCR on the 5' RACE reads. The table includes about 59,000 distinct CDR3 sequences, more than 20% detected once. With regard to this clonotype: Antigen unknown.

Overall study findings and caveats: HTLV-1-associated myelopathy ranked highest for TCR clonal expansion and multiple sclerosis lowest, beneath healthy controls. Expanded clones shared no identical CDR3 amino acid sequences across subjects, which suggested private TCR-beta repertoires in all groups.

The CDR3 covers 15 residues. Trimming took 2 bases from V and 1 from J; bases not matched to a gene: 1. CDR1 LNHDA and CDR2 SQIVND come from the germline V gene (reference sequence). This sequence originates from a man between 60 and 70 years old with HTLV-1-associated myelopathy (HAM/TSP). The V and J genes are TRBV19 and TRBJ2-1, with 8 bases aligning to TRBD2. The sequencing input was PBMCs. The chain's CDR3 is CASSITGGSYNEQFF. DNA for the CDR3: TGTGCCAGTAGTATAACGGGGGGGTCCTACAATGAGCAGTTCTTC. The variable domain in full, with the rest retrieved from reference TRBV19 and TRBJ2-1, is DGGITQSPKYLFRKEGQNVTLSCEQNLNHDAMYWYRQDPGQGLRLIYYSQIVNDFQKGDIAEGYSVSREKKESFPLTVTSAQKNPTAFYLCASSITGGSYNEQFFGPGTRLTVL.